Listed below are T cell receptor beta chains from one sample, sequenced in a study of blood T cell repertoires in COVID-19. Measured with immunoSEQ multiplex PCR; TCRdb has only the in-frame clones, and not every one. The table lists roughly 360,000 clones, 80% to 90% of them singletons. Material: PBMCs or T cells enriched from blood (not recorded which). Receptors originate from a man in his thirties or forties who had recovered from COVID-19. The CDR3 runs from the conserved cysteine through the conserved F or W. A D gene is named only where the DNA matches it firmly. Some rows have no size entry. The others give once, few or many, or a class for an expanded clone.

CDR3nt	CDR3aa	abundance	j_gene	d_gene	v_gene
TGTGCCAGCAGAAAATTTTCGAGCTCTGGGGCCAACGTCCTGACTTTC	CASRKFSSSGANVLTF	.	TRBJ2-6	.	TRBV6-6
TGTGCCAGCAGCGACAGGGGGAGCTCGAGGGGCTACACCTTC	CASSDRGSSRGYTF	.	TRBJ1-2	TRBD1	TRBV2
TGTGCCAGCAGCCAAGCCCTGACAGGGGGCGATTCACCCCTCCACTTT	CASSQALTGGDSPLHF	.	TRBJ1-6	TRBD1	TRBV3-1/TRBV3-2
TGTGCCAGCAGTTCCCCCGCGGAGATAAACACTGAAGCTTTCTTT	CASSSPAEINTEAFF	.	TRBJ1-1	.	TRBV6-5
TGTGCCAGCAGTGAATCGGCAGGGATAGGCTACACCTTC	CASSESAGIGYTF	.	TRBJ1-2	.	TRBV25-1
TGTGCCAGCAGCTCCCGGACTAGCGACAATGAGCAGTTCTTC	CASSSRTSDNEQFF	few	TRBJ2-1	TRBD2	TRBV7-2
TGTGCCAGCAGTGGAGGAGGCCGGAGCAATCAGCCCCAGCATTTT	CASSGGGRSNQPQHF	.	TRBJ1-5	.	TRBV27
TGTGCCAGCAGCGATGGATACAGGGGGAGTAGCGGCACTGAAGCTTTCTTT	CASSDGYRGSSGTEAFF	once	TRBJ1-1	TRBD1	TRBV7-6
TGTGCCAGCTCACCTGTTGGGGGAGGCGGAGAAAAACTGTTTTTT	CASSPVGGGGEKLFF	.	TRBJ1-4	.	TRBV18
TGTGCCAGCAGTCCTCGACAGCTTATGACACCCCTCCACTTT	CASSPRQLMTPLHF	.	TRBJ1-6	.	TRBV2
TGTGCCAGCAGCCCACCGGGACAGGGCTCCTACAATGAGCAGTTCTTC	CASSPPGQGSYNEQFF	.	TRBJ2-1	TRBD1	TRBV7-9
TGTGCCAGCAGCCTCGCAGGGGAAGCTTTCTTT	CASSLAGEAFF	.	TRBJ1-1	.	TRBV3-1/TRBV3-2
TGTGCCTGGACCCCGATGGGACAGATGAACACTGAAGCTTTCTTT	CAWTPMGQMNTEAFF	.	TRBJ1-1	TRBD1	TRBV30
TGTGCCAGCAGTTACCTCGGACAGCCGGTCTACGAGCAGTACTTC	CASSYLGQPVYEQYF	.	TRBJ2-7	.	TRBV6-2/TRBV6-3
TGTGCCAGCAGCCCACACCAGGGGGACACAGATACGCAGTATTTT	CASSPHQGDTDTQYF	.	TRBJ2-3	TRBD1	TRBV3-1/TRBV3-2
TGTGCCAGCAGCGTCTCTTTCCAGGGTAACTATGGCTACACCTTC	CASSVSFQGNYGYTF	.	TRBJ1-2	.	TRBV9
TGTGCCAGCAGCTTGCAGGTACCCAGCTCCTATAATTCACCCCTCCACTTT	CASSLQVPSSYNSPLHF	.	TRBJ1-6	.	TRBV5-6
TGTGCCAGCAGCTTAGCGCCTAGCGGGGCCTACAATGAGCAGTTCTTC	CASSLAPSGAYNEQFF	.	TRBJ2-1	TRBD2	TRBV7-8
TGTGCCAGCAGCCGAACCGAGGGGGCAGGGTGGGTGAACACTGAAGCTTTCTTT	CASSRTEGAGWVNTEAFF	.	TRBJ1-1	TRBD1	TRBV14
TGTGCCAGCAGCTTACACTCCGGGGCAGGGGGCAATCAGCCCCAGCATTTT	CASSLHSGAGGNQPQHF	.	TRBJ1-5	.	TRBV7-2
TGTGCCAGCAGTTACATCACAACAGTGAACACTGAAGCTTTCTTT	CASSYITTVNTEAFF	once	TRBJ1-1	.	TRBV6-2/TRBV6-3
TGTGCCAGCAGCGTCGCCGGGACAAGGATCTATGGCTACACCTTC	CASSVAGTRIYGYTF	.	TRBJ1-2	.	TRBV11-2
TGTGCCATCAGCGGTACAGGGGGCACTGAAGCTTTCTTT	CAISGTGGTEAFF	.	TRBJ1-1	TRBD1	TRBV10-3
TGTGCCAGCAGCCATGGCGGGAGTGAGCAGTTCTTC	CASSHGGSEQFF	few	TRBJ2-1	TRBD2	TRBV7-9
TGTGCCAGCAGCTTAGGCGGGGGCTCGGTTGACTATGGCTACACCTTC	CASSLGGGSVDYGYTF	.	TRBJ1-2	.	TRBV7-9
TGTGCCAGCAGCTTTTATACAGGACTAGCAAGAATGGGCAATGAGCAGTTCTTC	CASSFYTGLARMGNEQFF	.	TRBJ2-1	TRBD2	TRBV5-6
TGTGCCAGCAGCTTCCGTCTAGCGGCCACCTACAATGAGCAGTTCTTC	CASSFRLAATYNEQFF	.	TRBJ2-1	TRBD2	TRBV11-2
TGTGCCAGCGGACAGTCTCAAGCTTTCTTT	CASGQSQAFF	few	TRBJ1-1	.	TRBV19
TGTGCCAGCAGTCGGGGAGGCGTCCTGACTTTC	CASSRGGVLTF	.	TRBJ2-6	.	TRBV6-5
TGTGCCAGCAGTCGGGCAGGGGGATTTGATTATAGCAATCAGCCCCAGCATTTT	CASSRAGGFDYSNQPQHF	.	TRBJ1-5	TRBD1	TRBV6-6
TGTGCCAGCAGCTTGGTCAGAAGGGACAGGAATGGCTACACCTTC	CASSLVRRDRNGYTF	.	TRBJ1-2	TRBD1	TRBV5-8
TGCGCCAGCAGCTCTGGGACATCTGGAAACACCATATATTTT	CASSSGTSGNTIYF	.	TRBJ1-3	.	TRBV5-1
TGCGCCAGCAGCTGGGACAGGACCAGCTCTGGAAACACCATATATTTT	CASSWDRTSSGNTIYF	.	TRBJ1-3	TRBD1	TRBV5-1
TGTGCCAGCCCGACAGGGGGTTTTGGCTACACCTTC	CASPTGGFGYTF	.	TRBJ1-2	TRBD1	TRBV18
TGTGCCAGCAGCTCCCCCGGGCGGGGTACCACAGATACGCAGTATTTT	CASSSPGRGTTDTQYF	once	TRBJ2-3	.	TRBV13
TGTGCCAGCAGCCAACTACATGACAGCTCTGGGGCCAACGTCCTGACTTTC	CASSQLHDSSGANVLTF	.	TRBJ2-6	.	TRBV14
TGTGCCAGCAGTTACAATAGGGGCCGTACTGAAGCTTTCTTT	CASSYNRGRTEAFF	.	TRBJ1-1	.	TRBV6-6
TGTGCCAGCAGCTTGGGCCAGGGGGTCACCGGGGAGCTGTTTTTT	CASSLGQGVTGELFF	few	TRBJ2-2	TRBD1	TRBV5-4
TGTGCCTGGAGTTTTGGGACTAGCGAGACCCAGTACTTC	CAWSFGTSETQYF	.	TRBJ2-5	TRBD2	TRBV30
TGTGCCAGCAGCTTGGCAGGCAGCGGGGGGACAGATACGCAGTATTTT	CASSLAGSGGTDTQYF	.	TRBJ2-3	TRBD2	TRBV5-5
TGTGCCAGCAGCCAACAGGGGGCGGCAGGTGAAGCTTTCTTT	CASSQQGAAGEAFF	.	TRBJ1-1	TRBD1	TRBV5-4
TGTGCCAGCAGCTTAGACTCAGGGATTTCCTACAATGAGCAGTTCTTC	CASSLDSGISYNEQFF	.	TRBJ2-1	.	TRBV7-6
TGTGCCACCAGCAGAGATCCCGGTCAGCCCCAGCATTTT	CATSRDPGQPQHF	.	TRBJ1-5	.	TRBV15
TGCGCCAGCAGCCGACAGGGGATTGAAGGCACCATATATTTT	CASSRQGIEGTIYF	.	TRBJ1-3	TRBD1	TRBV4-1
TGTGCCAGCAGCTTAGGGCAGAAAGAGACCCAGTACTTC	CASSLGQKETQYF	.	TRBJ2-5	.	TRBV11-2
TGTGCCAGCAGCCTGCAGGGACAGATCGGTAACTATGGCTACACCTTC	CASSLQGQIGNYGYTF	few	TRBJ1-2	TRBD1	TRBV7-9
TGTGCCAGCAGCATTACAGGGGGCGGCGGTGGCTACACCTTC	CASSITGGGGGYTF	few	TRBJ1-2	TRBD1	TRBV9
TGTGCCAGCAGTTACTCGAAATCCCCAGGACTAGTGTCCTACGAGCAGTACTTC	CASSYSKSPGLVSYEQYF	.	TRBJ2-7	TRBD2	TRBV6-2/TRBV6-3
TGCGCCAGCAGTGGACAGGGGACCGGTAATCAGCCCCAGCATTTT	CASSGQGTGNQPQHF	.	TRBJ1-5	TRBD1	TRBV10-2
TGTGCCAGCAGTTACACAGGGTGGGACACTGAAGCTTTCTTT	CASSYTGWDTEAFF	.	TRBJ1-1	.	TRBV5-5
TGTGCCAGCCAAGGGGGGGGACTAGCGGAGACCCAGTACTTC	CASQGGGLAETQYF	.	TRBJ2-5	TRBD2	TRBV25-1
TGTGCCAGCAGCCCGTGGATGGGCCGGGGGAATGGCTACACCTTC	CASSPWMGRGNGYTF	.	TRBJ1-2	.	TRBV9
TGTGCCAGCTCCCCGGGACACCGAGGGCGAGAAAAACTGTTTTTT	CASSPGHRGREKLFF	.	TRBJ1-4	.	TRBV14
TGTGCCAGCAGCCAGGGGACTAGCGGGGGGACTAGCACAGATACGCAGTATTTT	CASSQGTSGGTSTDTQYF	.	TRBJ2-3	TRBD2	TRBV3-1/TRBV3-2